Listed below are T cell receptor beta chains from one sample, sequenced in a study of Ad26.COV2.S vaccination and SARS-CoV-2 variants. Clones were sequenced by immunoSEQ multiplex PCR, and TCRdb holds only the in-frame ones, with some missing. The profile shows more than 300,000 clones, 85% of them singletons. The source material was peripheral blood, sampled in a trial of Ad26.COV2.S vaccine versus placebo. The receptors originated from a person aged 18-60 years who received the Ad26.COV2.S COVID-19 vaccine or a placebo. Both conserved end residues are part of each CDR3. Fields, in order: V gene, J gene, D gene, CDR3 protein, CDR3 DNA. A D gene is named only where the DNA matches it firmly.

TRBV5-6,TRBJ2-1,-,CASSLTEGARYNEQFF,TGTGCCAGCAGCTTGACGGAGGGGGCGAGATACAATGAGCAGTTCTTC
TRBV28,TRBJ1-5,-,CASKTPGGQPQHF,TGTGCCAGCAAAACGCCGGGGGGTCAGCCCCAGCATTTT
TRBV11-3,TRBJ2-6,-,CASSLVAGSGANVLTF,TGTGCCAGCAGCTTAGTAGCCGGGTCTGGGGCCAACGTCCTGACTTTC
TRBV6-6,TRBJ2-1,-,CASSRYRREDSGTRGEQFF,TGTGCCAGCAGTCGATACCGGCGGGAAGATAGCGGAACCCGGGGTGAGCAGTTCTTC
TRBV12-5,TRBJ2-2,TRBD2,CASGPELAGNTGELFF,TGTGCTAGTGGTCCCGAACTAGCGGGGAACACCGGGGAGCTGTTTTTT
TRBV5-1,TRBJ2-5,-,CASSSGGRGGQETQYF,TGCGCCAGCAGCTCCGGAGGTAGGGGCGGGCAAGAGACCCAGTACTTC
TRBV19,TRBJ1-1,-,CASSLMNTEAFF,TGTGCCAGTAGTCTAATGAACACTGAAGCTTTCTTT
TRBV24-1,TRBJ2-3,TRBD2,CATSDLLGGAGDTQYF,TGTGCCACCAGTGATTTGCTCGGGGGGGCAGGAGATACGCAGTATTTT
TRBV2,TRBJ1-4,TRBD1,CASSEQGGTNEKLFF,TGTGCCAGCAGTGAACAGGGGGGGACTAATGAAAAACTGTTTTTT
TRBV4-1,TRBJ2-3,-,CASSQDYGDTQYF,TGCGCCAGCAGCCAAGATTACGGGGATACGCAGTATTTT
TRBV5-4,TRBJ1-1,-,CASSLWAPGTGTEAFF,TGTGCCAGCAGCTTGTGGGCCCCCGGGACGGGCACTGAAGCTTTCTTT